A single sample is the source of the 8 T cell receptor beta chains below, sequenced in a study of blood T cell repertoires in COVID-19. The method was immunoSEQ multiplex PCR; TCRdb's version includes in-frame clones alone and lacks a portion of them. The sample gives approximately 140,000 clones, 80% to 90% of which show up once; 7% to 10% is in the top ten. The sequencing sample was made of peripheral blood. These receptors were obtained from a human donor with acute or convalescent COVID-19. The donor label of this sample is uncertain.

The V and J genes are TRBV6-1 and TRBJ2-1, with D unresolved. Germline V gives CDR1 MNHNS, CDR2 SASEGT. The V gene lost 2 bases and the J gene lost 4 bases, with 9 bases spanning the gap. The CDR3 sequence is 14 residues long. This CDR3 reads CASSESHSYNEQFF. The CDR3 DNA is TGTGCCAGCAGTGAAAGCCACTCTTACAATGAGCAGTTCTTC.

The chain is built from TRBV11-2 and TRBJ1-1, with D maybe TRBD1 (5 bases). The CDR3 totals 14 residues. V shed 5 bases and J shed 0 bases, with 10 bases lying between them. In germline, CDR1 is SGHAT, CDR2 FQNNGV. For the CDR3, the DNA is TGTGCCAGCAGCCCCCGGGGGGTGAACACTGAAGCTTTCTTT. Translation gives CASSPRGVNTEAFF.

This clone appeared a few times. The V and J genes are TRBV29-1 and TRBJ1-2; 8 bases fit TRBD1. The CDR3 totals 14 residues. Germline CDR1 reads SQVTM; CDR2 reads ANQGSEA. J gave up 8 bases and V 6 bases, and 14 bases lay outside the gene matches. DNA of the CDR3: TGCAGCGTCGCCCGGGACAGGCCCCTAGAAGGCTACACCTTC. Protein: CSVARDRPLEGYTF.

This chain links TRBV5-6 with TRBJ2-5; D call uncertain. The CDR3 is 17 amino acids. Trimming stripped 0 bases from V and 5 bases from J, with 20 bases between. Germline CDR1 reads SGHDT; CDR2 reads YYEEEE. Here the CDR3 reads CASSLEARRYTGETQYF. CDR3 nucleotides: TGTGCCAGCAGCTTGGAGGCCCGACGATATACCGGGGAGACCCAGTACTTC.

The genes are TRBV6-4 and TRBJ2-1; 10 bases fit TRBD2. The V gene end was trimmed by 5 bases and the J gene end by 8 bases; junction bases not matched to a gene: 3. The CDR3 is 13 amino acids. The germline CDR1 and CDR2 sequences are MRHNA and SNTAGT. The CDR3 spells CASSSGGADEQFF. The CDR3 bases are TGTGCCAGCAGTAGCGGGGGGGCCGATGAGCAGTTCTTC.

The gene calls are TRBV27 and TRBJ1-2; 12 bases agree with TRBD1. The CDR3 has 15 residues. The germline V gene has CDR1 MNHEY and CDR2 SMNVEV (reference sequence). The junction had 2 bases not matched to a gene; V was cut back by 1 base and J by 5 bases. In DNA form, the CDR3 reads TGTGCCAGCAGTTTATGGGGACAGGGGGCATATGGCTACACCTTC. Translation: CASSLWGQGAYGYTF.

The rearrangement uses TRBV3-1 (or the pseudogene TRBV3-2) and TRBJ1-1; D ambiguous. V was cut by 0 bases and J by 1 base, with 12 bases left in between. Germline CDR1 and CDR2: LGHDT and YNNKEL (reference sequence). The CDR3 loop spans 16 amino acids. The CDR3 region has the DNA TGTGCCAGCAGCCAAGAGCAAAGGCAGGCGAACACTGAAGCTTTCTTT. Protein: CASSQEQRQANTEAFF.

The chain has TRBV6-5 and TRBJ1-2; D is undetermined. This CDR3 is 14 amino acids long. Trimming pared 4 bases from V and 7 bases from J, leaving 16 bases between. Germline lookup yields CDR1 MNHEY and CDR2 SVGAGI. The CDR3 protein is CASSFSTRGTGYTF. For the CDR3, the DNA is TGTGCCAGCAGTTTTTCGACCAGAGGAACTGGCTACACCTTC.